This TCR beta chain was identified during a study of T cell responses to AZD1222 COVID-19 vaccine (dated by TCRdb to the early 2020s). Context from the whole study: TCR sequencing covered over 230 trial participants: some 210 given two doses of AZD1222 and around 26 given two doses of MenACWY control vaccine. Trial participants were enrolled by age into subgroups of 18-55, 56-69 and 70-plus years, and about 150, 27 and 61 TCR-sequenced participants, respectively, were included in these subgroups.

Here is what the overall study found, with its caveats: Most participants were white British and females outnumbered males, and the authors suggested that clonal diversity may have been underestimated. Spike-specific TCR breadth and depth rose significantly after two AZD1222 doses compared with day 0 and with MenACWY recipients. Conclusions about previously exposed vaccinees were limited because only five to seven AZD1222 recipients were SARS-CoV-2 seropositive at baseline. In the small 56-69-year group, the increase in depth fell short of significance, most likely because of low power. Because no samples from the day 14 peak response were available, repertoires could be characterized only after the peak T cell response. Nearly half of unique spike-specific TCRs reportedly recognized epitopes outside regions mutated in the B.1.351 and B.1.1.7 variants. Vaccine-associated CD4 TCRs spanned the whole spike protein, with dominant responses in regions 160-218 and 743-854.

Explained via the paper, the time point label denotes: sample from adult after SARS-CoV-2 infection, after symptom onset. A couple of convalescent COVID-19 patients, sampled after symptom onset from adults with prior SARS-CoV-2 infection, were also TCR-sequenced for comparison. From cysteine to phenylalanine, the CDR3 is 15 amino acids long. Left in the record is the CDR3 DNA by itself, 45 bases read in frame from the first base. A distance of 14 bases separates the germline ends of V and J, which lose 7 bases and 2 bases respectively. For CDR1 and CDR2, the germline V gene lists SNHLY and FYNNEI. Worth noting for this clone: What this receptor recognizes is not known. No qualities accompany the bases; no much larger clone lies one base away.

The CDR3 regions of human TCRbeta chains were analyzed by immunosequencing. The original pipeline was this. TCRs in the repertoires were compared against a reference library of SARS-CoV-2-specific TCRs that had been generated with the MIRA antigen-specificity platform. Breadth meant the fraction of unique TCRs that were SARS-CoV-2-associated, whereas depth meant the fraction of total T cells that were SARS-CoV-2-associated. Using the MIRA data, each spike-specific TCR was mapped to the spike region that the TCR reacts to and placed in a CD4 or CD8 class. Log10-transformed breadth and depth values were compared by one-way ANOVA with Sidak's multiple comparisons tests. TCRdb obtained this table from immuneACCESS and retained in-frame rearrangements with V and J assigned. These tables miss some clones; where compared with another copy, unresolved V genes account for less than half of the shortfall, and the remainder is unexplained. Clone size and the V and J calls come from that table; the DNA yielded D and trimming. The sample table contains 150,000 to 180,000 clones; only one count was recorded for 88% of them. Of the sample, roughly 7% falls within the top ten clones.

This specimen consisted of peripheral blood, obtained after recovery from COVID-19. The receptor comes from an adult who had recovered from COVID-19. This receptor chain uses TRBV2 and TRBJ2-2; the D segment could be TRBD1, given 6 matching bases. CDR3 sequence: CASINRDKNTGELFF. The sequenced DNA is TGTGCCAGCATTAACCGGGACAAAAACACCGGGGAGCTGTTTTTT.